This TCR beta chain originates from a study of CD8 T cells in ankylosing spondylitis. This clonotype came up many times. What it binds is not known. TCRdb redid the calling of the 5' RACE reads with MiXCR, one entry per CDR3 protein. Of 200,000 to 300,000 distinct CDR3 sequences listed, over 7% were seen once; the top ten hold 4.8%. V lost 2 bases and J 6 bases, leaving 17 bases between the germline ends. Per germline, CDR1 SQVTM and CDR2 ANQGSEA. CDR3 length: 14 amino acids. Study-level findings and limits: It appeared that ankylosing spondylitis blood was characterized by a TCR beta motif of 8 or 9 highly homologous variants.

The chain has TRBV29-1 and TRBJ2-7; D is ambiguous. The receptor's source is a female donor with ankylosing spondylitis or in good health (not recorded which). The sample comprised blood, either unsorted or a sorted T cell fraction (not recorded which). The CDR3 reads CSVEFGRWSGEQYF. CDR3 DNA: TGCAGCGTTGAATTCGGCAGGTGGTCGGGCGAGCAGTACTTC.